Each of the 16 T cell receptor beta chains below was sequenced from the same sample in a study of blood T cell repertoires in COVID-19. The protocol was immunoSEQ multiplex PCR, while the TCRdb copy is restricted to in-frame clones and leaves out a portion. This sample yields 300,000 to 450,000 clones, of which around 85% are seen a single time; about 3.6% belongs to the top ten. The sample taken for sequencing was peripheral blood. These receptors all come from a woman younger than 30 with acute or convalescent COVID-19.

The CDR3 region is CASSFGTGKDTQYF. CDR3 sequence (DNA): TGTGCCAGCAGCTTCGGGACAGGGAAAGATACGCAGTATTTT. The rearrangement links TRBV7-9 to TRBJ2-3; 9 bases are a match to TRBD1. Germline CDR1 and CDR2: SEHNR and FQNEAQ (reference sequence). The CDR3 spans 14 residues. Unmatched junction bases numbered 3, after V lost 3 bases and J lost 5 bases. The whole variable domain, remainder taken from reference TRBV7-9 and TRBJ2-3, is DTGVSQNPRHKITKRGQNVTFRCDPISEHNRLYWYRQTLGQGPEFLTYFQNEAQLEKSRLLSDRFSAERPKGSFSTLEIQRTEQGDSAMYLCASSFGTGKDTQYFGPGTRLTVL.

The rearrangement uses TRBV14 and TRBJ2-2; 13 bases are a match to TRBD2. This CDR3 contains 19 residues. Germline CDR1 and CDR2: SGHDN and FVKESK. V shed 3 bases and J 3 bases; nucleotides not matched to a gene: 10. The CDR3 DNA is TGTGCCAGCAGCCAGATGGGGACTAGCGGGATAGAGGACACCGGGGAGCTGTTTTTT. This encodes CASSQMGTSGIEDTGELFF.

The chain combines TRBV24-1 with TRBJ2-3; 8 bases fit TRBD1. The length of the CDR3 is 16 residues. In germline, CDR1 is KGHDR, CDR2 SFDVKD. V dropped 4 bases and J dropped 5; count of bases not matched to a gene: 10. Here the CDR3 DNA reads TGTGCCACCAGTGACTCCGGGCAGGGGGCAATAGATACGCAGTATTTT. Its translation: CATSDSGQGAIDTQYF.

This rearrangement joins TRBV9 to TRBJ2-7; weak D call: TRBD1 (7 bases). Trimming removed 0 bases at V and 3 bases at J, with 10 bases between. Germline lookup yields CDR1 SGDLS and CDR2 YYNGEE. The CDR3 covers 14 residues. Written as DNA, the CDR3 is TGTGCCAGCAGCGTAGCAGGGGGAGGCTACGAGCAGTACTTC. This translates into CASSVAGGGYEQYF.

The rearrangement uses TRBV5-1 and TRBJ2-7, with a weak D call TRBD2 (6 bases). The V end lost 7 bases, the J end lost 0 bases, and 14 bases lay between the germline ends. This CDR3 comprises 14 residues. The germline gives CDR1 SGHRS, CDR2 YFSETQ. DNA of the CDR3: TGCGCCAGCGGGACCGGGAGTTACTCCTACGAGCAGTACTTC. The encoded protein is CASGTGSYSYEQYF. Complete variable domain (other parts from reference TRBV5-1 and TRBJ2-7): KAGVTQTPRYLIKTRGQQVTLSCSPISGHRSVSWYQQTPGQGLQFLFEYFSETQRNKGNFPGRFSGRQFSNSRSEMNVSTLELGDSALYLCASGTGSYSYEQYFGPGTRLTVT.

V is TRBV6-2 or TRBV6-3 and J is TRBJ2-2; 7 bases map to TRBD1. The V segment lost 2 bases and the J segment 5 bases; nucleotides outside the gene matches: 2. CDR1 is MNHEY, CDR2 SVGEGT, per germline. This CDR3 is built from 14 residues. The CDR3 loop is CASSYLRGTGELFF. The CDR3 DNA reads TGTGCCAGCAGTTACCTCAGGGGGACCGGGGAGCTGTTTTTT.

The chain couples TRBV19 to TRBJ2-7; D is possibly TRBD1 (7 bases). V was clipped by 8 bases and J by 2 bases, with 16 bases between them. CDR3 length: 14 residues. Germline V lookup: CDR1 LNHDA, CDR2 SQIVND (reference sequence). CDR3 DNA sequence: TGTGCCAGTCGGGGGACAGTCGGACCCTACGAGCAGTACTTC. Translating it yields CASRGTVGPYEQYF.

The chain uses TRBV2 and TRBJ2-5; the match to TRBD2 covers 7 bases. CDR1 and CDR2 from the germline V gene are SNHLY and FYNNEI. This CDR3 has 13 amino acids. V trimming: 7 bases; J trimming: 2 bases; junction bases outside the gene matches: 4. The CDR3 loop reads CASTERGQETQYF. The DNA for the CDR3 is TGTGCCAGCACCGAGCGGGGTCAAGAGACCCAGTACTTC.

This chain connects TRBV19 to TRBJ1-1; possible D gene TRBD1, 5 bases. The germline V gene has CDR1 LNHDA and CDR2 SQIVND (reference sequence). This CDR3 is 13 amino acids long. The germline V and J ends were trimmed by 7 bases and 1 base, with 10 bases remaining between them. The CDR3 loop is CASITDRNTEAFF. The CDR3 bases are TGTGCCAGTATTACCGACAGGAACACTGAAGCTTTCTTT.

The chain joins TRBV9 to TRBJ2-1; TRBD2 agrees at 7 bases. This CDR3 has 14 residues. Germline-derived CDR1 and CDR2 are SGDLS and YYNGEE. The V segment lost 2 bases and the J segment 10 bases; nucleotides outside the gene matches: 9. The chain's CDR3 is CASSVGPSGGEQFF. The CDR3 nucleotides read TGTGCCAGCAGCGTCGGCCCTAGCGGCGGGGAGCAGTTCTTC.

The chain joins TRBV5-1 to TRBJ2-3; TRBD2 agrees at 8 bases. The CDR3 has 14 amino acids. The V gene end was trimmed by 5 bases and the J gene end by 5 bases; junction bases not matched to a gene: 7. Germline V lookup: CDR1 SGHRS, CDR2 YFSETQ. Here the CDR3 reads CASSTSGDGDTQYF. CDR3 in DNA: TGCGCCAGCAGTACTAGCGGAGACGGAGATACGCAGTATTTT.

The chain joins TRBV5-8 to TRBJ1-3; tentatively, D is TRBD1 (5 bases). The germline gives CDR1 SGHTS, CDR2 YDEGEE. The CDR3 has 15 residues. Trimming left V 0 bases short and J 1 base short, with 8 bases between. The chain's CDR3 is CASSLGQMSGNTIYF. The CDR3 DNA reads TGTGCCAGCAGCTTGGGACAGATGTCTGGAAACACCATATATTTT.

This clone was recorded a few times. The rearrangement joins TRBV10-3 to TRBJ1-6; 7 nucleotides match TRBD1. The trim removed 4 bases at V and 5 bases at J, leaving 2 bases unmatched. Germline values: CDR1 ENHRY, CDR2 SYGVKD. The CDR3 has 14 residues. In DNA, the CDR3 is TGTGCCATCAGTGGGACAGGAGATAATTCACCCCTCCACTTT. It encodes CAISGTGDNSPLHF.

This chain joins TRBV7-6 and TRBJ1-4, with TRBD1 matching 12 bases. From germline, CDR1 is SGHVS and CDR2 FNYEAQ. The trim removed 5 bases at V and 8 bases at J, leaving 18 bases unmatched. CDR3 length: 19 amino acids. CDR3 sequence (DNA): TGTGCCAGCAGCCCGGGACAGGGGGCGCGTCAGGATCCAGGGGAAAAACTGTTTTTT. Amino acids: CASSPGQGARQDPGEKLFF.

This clone is a singleton in its sample. This chain links TRBV27 with TRBJ2-7; 16 bases are shared with TRBD2. Germline V gives CDR1 MNHEY, CDR2 SMNVEV (reference sequence). This CDR3 region has 17 residues. V dropped 6 bases and J dropped 6; count of bases not matched to a gene: 11. The CDR3 DNA reads as TGTGCCAGCAGGAGGGGGACTAGCGGGAGGGCCACTTTCGAGCAGTACTTC. The encoded protein is CASRRGTSGRATFEQYF.

V gene TRBV12-3 or TRBV12-4 combines with J gene TRBJ1-1; TRBD1 aligns across 7 bases. The CDR3 is 12 residues long. With V trimmed by 5 bases and J by 6 bases, 3 bases remained unmatched. The CDR3 loop is CASSRQGAEAFF. The DNA of the CDR3 is TGTGCCAGCAGTCGACAGGGCGCTGAAGCTTTCTTT.